Shown below are 17 T cell receptor beta chains from a single sample sequenced in a study of regulatory T cells in long-lasting Graves disease. Documented time point: newly diagnosed GD, antithyroid drugs for less than 3 months. The TCR library used RNA extracted from PBMCs. With iRepertoire HTBI primers and Arm-PCR of CDR3 regions, TCR beta libraries were built. TCRdb itself ran the multiplex PCR reads through MiXCR, one entry per CDR3 protein. Of some 410,000 distinct CDR3 sequences listed, around 15% are singletons. This sample also belongs to another study, concerning T cells in Graves' hyperthyroidism and ophthalmopathy.

The starting material was peripheral blood mononuclear cells (PBMCs), obtained at new diagnosis, from a patient treated with antithyroid drugs. Receptor source: a woman between 25 and 40 years old with Graves disease.

This clonotype has ten or more counts. The V call is TRBV6-2 or TRBV6-3, the J call TRBJ2-1; 11 nucleotides align to TRBD2. V gave up 5 bases and J gave up 3 bases; unmatched junction bases: 6. CDR3 length: 16 residues. Germline V gene lookup returns CDR1 MNHEY and CDR2 SVGEGT. The CDR3 loop is CASSPGLAEDYNEQFF. CDR3 sequence (DNA): TGTGCCAGCAGTCCGGGACTAGCGGAAGACTACAATGAGCAGTTCTTC.

This clonotype was seen ten or more times. The rearrangement joins TRBV6-2 or TRBV6-3 to TRBJ2-4, with 8 bases lining up with TRBD2. The germline V gene has CDR1 MNHEY and CDR2 SVGEGT. V was clipped by 7 bases and J by 0 bases; unmatched bases: 14. CDR3 length: 18 residues. The CDR3 reads CASTSTAGGRLAKNIQYF. DNA for the CDR3: TGTGCCAGCACCTCCACTGCGGGAGGCCGACTAGCCAAAAACATTCAGTACTTC.

This clonotype was counted ten times or more. The chain uses TRBV27 and TRBJ2-1; TRBD2 matches at 13 bases. Germline V lookup: CDR1 MNHEY, CDR2 SMNVEV (reference sequence). Trimming at V came to 5 bases and at J to 6 bases, leaving 7 bases not matched to a gene. This CDR3 is built from 16 residues. CDR3 amino acids: CASSNPGLAGFNEQFF. CDR3 bases: TGTGCCAGCAGTAATCCGGGACTAGCGGGGTTCAATGAGCAGTTCTTC.

This clonotype was picked up many times. The chain uses TRBV30 and TRBJ1-1; D possibly corresponds to TRBD1 (6 bases). The CDR3 contains 14 residues. Germline lookup yields CDR1 GTSNPN and CDR2 SVGIG (reference sequence). Between the trimmed V and J ends, which lost 4 bases and 4 bases, there was a span of 16 bases. CDR3 protein: CAWNQGQLSTEAFF. The CDR3 DNA reads TGTGCCTGGAATCAAGGACAGCTCAGCACTGAAGCTTTCTTT.

At least ten counts were recorded for this clonotype. The CDR3 DNA reads TGTGCCACCAGTACCGGACGGACAGGGAAAGCTAACTATGGCTACACCTTC. It codes for CATSTGRTGKANYGYTF. V and J are TRBV24-1 and TRBJ1-2; the match to TRBD1 covers 8 bases. Germline CDR1 and CDR2: KGHDR and SFDVKD. CDR3 length equals 17 residues. With 6 bases clipped from V and 0 bases from J, the junction kept 11 bases outside the gene matches.

In its sample, this clonotype was seen many times. The chain couples TRBV27 to TRBJ2-2; TRBD2 matches 10 bases. V was clipped by 6 bases and J by 4 bases; unmatched bases: 11. In germline, CDR1 is MNHEY, CDR2 SMNVEV (reference sequence). The CDR3 totals 17 residues. The DNA for the CDR3 is TGTGCCAGCAGCCCCAAGCCCGGGACTAGCGTCACCGGGGAGCTGTTTTTT. Its protein product is CASSPKPGTSVTGELFF.

This clonotype was observed a few times. The chain couples TRBV3-1 to TRBJ1-6; D gene unclear. Trimming left V 5 bases short and J 8 bases short, with 16 bases between. CDR1 LGHDT and CDR2 YNNKEL come from the germline V gene (reference sequence). The CDR3 has 15 residues. The CDR3 protein is CASSYQDPRDSPLHF. DNA of the CDR3: TGTGCCAGCAGCTATCAGGACCCAAGGGATTCACCCCTCCACTTT. Full variable domain (outside the CDR3, taken from reference TRBV3-1 and TRBJ1-6): DTAVSQTPKYLVTQMGNDKSIKCEQNLGHDTMYWYKQDSKKFLKIMFSYNNKELIINETVPNRFSPKSPDKAHLNLHINSLELGDSAVYFCASSYQDPRDSPLHFGNGTRLTVT.

The table lists this clonotype with many counts. This chain joins TRBV11-2 and TRBJ1-1; possibly TRBD1 for D (5 bases). The germline CDR1 and CDR2 sequences are SGHAT and FQNNGV. With 6 bases removed from V and 0 bases from J, the gap between germline ends came to 17 bases. This CDR3 is built from 16 residues. This CDR3 is CASRGPRGSMNTEAFF. The CDR3, as DNA: TGTGCCAGCAGGGGCCCTAGGGGTTCTATGAACACTGAAGCTTTCTTT. Combining the CDR3 with reference TRBV11-2 and TRBJ1-1 gives the whole variable domain EAGVAQSPRYKIIEKRQSVAFWCNPISGHATLYWYQQILGQGPKLLIQFQNNGVVDDSQLPKDRFSAERLKGVDSTLKIQPAKLEDSAVYLCASRGPRGSMNTEAFFGQGTRLTVV.

The chain combines TRBV4-2 with TRBJ1-2; TRBD1 might be the D (5 bases). The V gene lost 0 bases and the J gene lost 2 bases, with 10 bases spanning the gap. The CDR3 spans 15 residues. Looked up from germline, CDR1 is LGHNA and CDR2 is YNFKEQ. CDR3 in DNA: TGTGCCAGCAGCCAAGAAGGCGGGGCGAACTATGGCTACACCTTC. Translation gives CASSQEGGANYGYTF.

The chain combines TRBV5-1 with TRBJ1-3; D remains unclear. The CDR3 totals 13 residues. V was trimmed by 0 bases and J by 8 bases, leaving 9 bases between them. Germline CDR1 SGHRS, CDR2 YFSETQ. The CDR3 protein is CASSLGLTDTIYF. The CDR3 nucleotides read TGCGCCAGCAGCTTGGGGCTTACCGACACCATATATTTT.

Remarks on this clonotype: A clone one base away is much larger, so this may be a read error. The genes are TRBV10-2 and TRBJ2-3, with TRBD2 matching 9 bases. Germline assignment: CDR1 WSHSY and CDR2 SAAADI. This CDR3 region has 16 residues. V trimming: 4 bases; J trimming: 0 bases; junction bases outside the gene matches: 5. CDR3: CASSVGSGGSTDTQYF. The CDR3 region has the DNA TGCGCCAGCAGTGTGGGGAGCGGGGGGAGCACAGATACGCAGTATTTT.

This clonotype appeared many times. V is TRBV5-1 and J is TRBJ2-3; D not resolved. V lost 7 bases and J 6 bases, leaving 15 bases between the germline ends. There are 13 residues in the CDR3. The germline V gene has CDR1 SGHRS and CDR2 YFSETQ. The CDR3 spells CASSPLGSDTQYF. As DNA, the CDR3 is TGCGCCAGCTCCCCCCTGGGGTCCGATACGCAGTATTTT.

The J gene is TRBJ2-7, the V gene TRBV6-1; D call uncertain. The germline gives CDR1 MNHNS, CDR2 SASEGT. The CDR3 loop spans 15 amino acids. Trimming removed 10 bases at V and 3 bases at J, with 22 bases between. The DNA for the CDR3 is TGTGCCACCTCCCCGTCGAGGCGATTAGACTACGAGCAGTACTTC. Encoded protein: CATSPSRRLDYEQYF.

At least ten counts were recorded for this clonotype. The chain joins TRBV18 to TRBJ2-5; maybe TRBD1 (5 bases). V was clipped by 2 bases and J by 1 base, with 11 bases between them. CDR3 length equals 15 residues. Germline CDR1 reads KGHSH; CDR2 reads LQKENI. CDR3 sequence (DNA): TGTGCCAGCTCACCAAATACAGGCACCCAAGAGACCCAGTACTTC. It specifies CASSPNTGTQETQYF.

This clonotype was seen a few times. This chain links TRBV19 with TRBJ2-7, with D possibly being TRBD1 or TRBD2 (5 bases each). The CDR3 loop spans 14 amino acids. CDR1 is LNHDA, CDR2 SQIVND, per germline (reference sequence). V was clipped by 6 bases and J by 2 bases, with 14 bases between them. CDR3 sequence: CASSTRGDAYEQYF. The CDR3 DNA follows: TGTGCCAGTAGCACTAGGGGAGACGCCTACGAGCAGTACTTC.

This clonotype was counted between two and nine times. V usage is TRBV20-1 and J usage is TRBJ2-1; TRBD2 aligns across 12 bases. V gave up 4 bases and J gave up 0 bases; unmatched junction bases: 13. In germline, CDR1 is DFQATT, CDR2 SNEGSKA (reference sequence). The CDR3 loop spans 19 amino acids. The CDR3 reads CSAIIGLAGTHFSYNEQFF. The CDR3 nucleotides read TGCAGTGCTATCATCGGACTAGCGGGAACTCACTTCTCCTACAATGAGCAGTTCTTC.

This clonotype was seen many times. This sequence joins TRBV3-1 and TRBJ2-1, with D possibly TRBD2 on 6 matching bases. Germline V gene sequence: CDR1 LGHDT, CDR2 YNNKEL (reference sequence). This CDR3 comprises 17 residues. V was clipped by 0 bases and J by 3 bases, with 15 bases between them. CDR3 in DNA: TGTGCCAGCAGCCAAGACCGCAGCGGGCTAGACTACAATGAGCAGTTCTTC. Encoded protein: CASSQDRSGLDYNEQFF.